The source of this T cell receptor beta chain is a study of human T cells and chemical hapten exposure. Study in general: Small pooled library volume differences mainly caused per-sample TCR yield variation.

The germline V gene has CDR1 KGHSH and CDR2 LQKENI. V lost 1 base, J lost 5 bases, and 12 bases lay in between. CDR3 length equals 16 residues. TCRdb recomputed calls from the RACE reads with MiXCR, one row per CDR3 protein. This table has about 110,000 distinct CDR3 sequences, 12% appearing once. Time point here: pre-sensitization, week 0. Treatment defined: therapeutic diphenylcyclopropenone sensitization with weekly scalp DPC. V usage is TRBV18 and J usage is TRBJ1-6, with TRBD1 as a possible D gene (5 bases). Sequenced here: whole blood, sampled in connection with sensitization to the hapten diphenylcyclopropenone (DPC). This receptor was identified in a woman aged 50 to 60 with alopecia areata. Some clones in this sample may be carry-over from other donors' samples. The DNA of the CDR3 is TGTGCCAGCTCACCACTCAGACAGATGGATAATTCACCCCTCCACTTT. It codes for CASSPLRQMDNSPLHF.